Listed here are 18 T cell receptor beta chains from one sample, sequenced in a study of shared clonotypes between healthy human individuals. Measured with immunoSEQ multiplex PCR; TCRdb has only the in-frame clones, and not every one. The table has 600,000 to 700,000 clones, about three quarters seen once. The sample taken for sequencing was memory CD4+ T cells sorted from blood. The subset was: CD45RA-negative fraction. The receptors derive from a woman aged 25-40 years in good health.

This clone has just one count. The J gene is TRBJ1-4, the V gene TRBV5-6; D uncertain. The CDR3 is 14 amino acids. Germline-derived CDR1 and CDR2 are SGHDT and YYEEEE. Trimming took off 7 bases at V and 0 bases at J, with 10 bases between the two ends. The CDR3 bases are TGTGCCAGCGCCGACGGCCCAACTAATGAAAAACTGTTTTTT. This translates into CASADGPTNEKLFF.

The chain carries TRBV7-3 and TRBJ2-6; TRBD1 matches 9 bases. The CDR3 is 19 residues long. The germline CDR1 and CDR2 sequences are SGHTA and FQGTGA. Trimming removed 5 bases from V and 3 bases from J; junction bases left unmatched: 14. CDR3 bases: TGTGCCAGCAGCCCCCGCCCCGGGACAGGGTTAGGTGGGGCCAACGTCCTGACTTTC. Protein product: CASSPRPGTGLGGANVLTF. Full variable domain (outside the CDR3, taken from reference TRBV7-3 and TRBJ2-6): GAGVSQTPSNKVTEKGKYVELRCDPISGHTALYWYRQSLGQGPEFLIYFQGTGAADDSGLPNDRFFAVRPEGSVSTLKIQRTERGDSAVYLCASSPRPGTGLGGANVLTFGAGSRLTVL.

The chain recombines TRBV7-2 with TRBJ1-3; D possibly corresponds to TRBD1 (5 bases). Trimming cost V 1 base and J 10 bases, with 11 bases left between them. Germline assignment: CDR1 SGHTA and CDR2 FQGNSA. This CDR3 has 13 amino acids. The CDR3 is CASSLESGSTIYF. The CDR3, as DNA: TGTGCCAGCAGCTTAGAGTCAGGGAGTACCATATATTTT.

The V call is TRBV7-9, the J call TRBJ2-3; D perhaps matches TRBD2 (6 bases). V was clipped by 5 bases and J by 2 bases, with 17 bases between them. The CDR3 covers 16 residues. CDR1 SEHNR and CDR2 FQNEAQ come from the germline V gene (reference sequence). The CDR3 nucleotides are TGTGCCAGCAGCCCGGGACTCCTGCTCGACACAGATACGCAGTATTTT. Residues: CASSPGLLLDTDTQYF. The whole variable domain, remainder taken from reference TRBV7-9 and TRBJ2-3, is DTGVSQNPRHKITKRGQNVTFRCDPISEHNRLYWYRQTLGQGPEFLTYFQNEAQLEKSRLLSDRFSAERPKGSFSTLEIQRTEQGDSAMYLCASSPGLLLDTDTQYFGPGTRLTVL.

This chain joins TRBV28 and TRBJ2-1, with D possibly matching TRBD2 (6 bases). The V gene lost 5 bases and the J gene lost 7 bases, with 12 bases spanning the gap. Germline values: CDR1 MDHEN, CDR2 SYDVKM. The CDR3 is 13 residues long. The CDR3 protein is CASSRGTLNEQFF. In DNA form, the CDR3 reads TGTGCCAGCAGTCGCGGGACGCTAAATGAGCAGTTCTTC.

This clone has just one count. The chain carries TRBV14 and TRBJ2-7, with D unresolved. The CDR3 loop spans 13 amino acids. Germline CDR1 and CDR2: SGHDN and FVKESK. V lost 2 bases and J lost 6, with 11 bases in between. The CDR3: CASSQLLWGEQYF. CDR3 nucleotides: TGTGCCAGCAGCCAACTTCTTTGGGGCGAGCAGTACTTC.

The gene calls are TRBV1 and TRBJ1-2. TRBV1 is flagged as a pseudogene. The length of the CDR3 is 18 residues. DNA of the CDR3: TGCACCAGCAGCCAAGATCAACGCACGGGGCAACGGAACTATGGCTACACCTTC. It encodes CTSSQDQRTGQRNYGYTF.

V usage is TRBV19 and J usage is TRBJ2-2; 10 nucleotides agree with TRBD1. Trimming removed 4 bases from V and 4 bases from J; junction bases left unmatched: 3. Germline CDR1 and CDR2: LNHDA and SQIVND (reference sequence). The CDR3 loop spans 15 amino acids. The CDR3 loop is CASSTRTGGTGELFF. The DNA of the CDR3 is TGTGCCAGTAGTACGCGGACAGGGGGCACCGGGGAGCTGTTTTTT.

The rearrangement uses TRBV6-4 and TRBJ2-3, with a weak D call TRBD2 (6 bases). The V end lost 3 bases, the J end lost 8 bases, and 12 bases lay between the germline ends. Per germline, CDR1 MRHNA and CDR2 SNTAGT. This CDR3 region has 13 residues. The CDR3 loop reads CASSESGAGTQYF. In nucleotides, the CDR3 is TGTGCCAGCAGTGAGTCGGGAGCAGGTACGCAGTATTTT.

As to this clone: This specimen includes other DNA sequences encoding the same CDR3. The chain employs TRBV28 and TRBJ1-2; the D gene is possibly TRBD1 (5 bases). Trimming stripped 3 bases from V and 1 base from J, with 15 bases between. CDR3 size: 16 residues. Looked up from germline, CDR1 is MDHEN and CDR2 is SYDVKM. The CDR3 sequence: CASSLVGTGDNYGYTF. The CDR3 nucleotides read TGTGCCAGCAGTTTGGTCGGGACGGGAGATAACTATGGCTACACCTTC.

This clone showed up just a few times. The CDR3 nucleotides are TGTGCCAGGGCCGCCCTAGGGGGAAGCAATCAGCCCCAGCATTTT. Amino acid sequence: CARAALGGSNQPQHF. The genes are TRBV9 and TRBJ1-5; D perhaps matches TRBD1 (6 bases). The V gene's germline CDR1 is SGDLS and CDR2 YYNGEE. Trimming removed 8 bases from V and 1 base from J, with 16 bases in between. This CDR3 spans 15 amino acids.

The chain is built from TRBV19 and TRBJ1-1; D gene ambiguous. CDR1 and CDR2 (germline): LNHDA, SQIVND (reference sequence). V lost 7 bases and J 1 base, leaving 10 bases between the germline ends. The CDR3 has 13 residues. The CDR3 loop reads CASKSGGNTEAFF. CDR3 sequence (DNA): TGTGCCAGTAAGTCCGGCGGGAACACTGAAGCTTTCTTT.

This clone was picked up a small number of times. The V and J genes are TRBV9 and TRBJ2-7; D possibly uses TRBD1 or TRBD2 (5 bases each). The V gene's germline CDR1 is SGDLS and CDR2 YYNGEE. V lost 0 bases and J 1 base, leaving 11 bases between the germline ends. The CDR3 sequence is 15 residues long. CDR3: CASSVAPGRSYEQYF. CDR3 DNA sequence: TGTGCCAGCAGCGTAGCACCGGGACGGTCCTACGAGCAGTACTTC.

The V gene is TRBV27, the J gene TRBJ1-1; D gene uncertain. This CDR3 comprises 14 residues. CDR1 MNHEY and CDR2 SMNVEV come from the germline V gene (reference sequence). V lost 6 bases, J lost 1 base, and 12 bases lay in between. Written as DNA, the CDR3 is TGTGCCAGCAGCCCCTGGGTCCAGAACACTGAAGCTTTCTTT. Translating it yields CASSPWVQNTEAFF.

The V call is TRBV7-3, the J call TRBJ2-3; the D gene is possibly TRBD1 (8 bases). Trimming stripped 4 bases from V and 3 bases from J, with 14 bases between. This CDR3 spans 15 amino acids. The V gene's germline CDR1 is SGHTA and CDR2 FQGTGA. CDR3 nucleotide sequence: TGTGCCAGCAGCTCAGGGGGCGGGAGTACAGATACGCAGTATTTT. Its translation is CASSSGGGSTDTQYF.

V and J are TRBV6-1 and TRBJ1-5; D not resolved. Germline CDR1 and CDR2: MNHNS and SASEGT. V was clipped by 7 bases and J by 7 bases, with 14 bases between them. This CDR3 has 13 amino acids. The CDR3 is CASTREYSQPQHF. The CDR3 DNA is TGTGCCAGCACGAGGGAATACAGCCAGCCCCAGCATTTT.

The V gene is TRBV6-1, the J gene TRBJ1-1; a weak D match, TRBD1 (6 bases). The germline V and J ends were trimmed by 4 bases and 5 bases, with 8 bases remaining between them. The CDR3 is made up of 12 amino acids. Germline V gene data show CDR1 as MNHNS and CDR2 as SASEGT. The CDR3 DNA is TGTGCCAGCAGTGGCAGGGGTACTGAAGCTTTCTTT. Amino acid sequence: CASSGRGTEAFF.

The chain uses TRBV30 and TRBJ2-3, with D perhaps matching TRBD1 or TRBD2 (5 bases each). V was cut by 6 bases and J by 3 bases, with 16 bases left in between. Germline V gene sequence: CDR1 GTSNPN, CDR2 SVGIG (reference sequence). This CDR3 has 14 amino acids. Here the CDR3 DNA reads TGTGCCTGTCGGGGCCCGACATTGACAGATACGCAGTATTTT. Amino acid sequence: CACRGPTLTDTQYF.